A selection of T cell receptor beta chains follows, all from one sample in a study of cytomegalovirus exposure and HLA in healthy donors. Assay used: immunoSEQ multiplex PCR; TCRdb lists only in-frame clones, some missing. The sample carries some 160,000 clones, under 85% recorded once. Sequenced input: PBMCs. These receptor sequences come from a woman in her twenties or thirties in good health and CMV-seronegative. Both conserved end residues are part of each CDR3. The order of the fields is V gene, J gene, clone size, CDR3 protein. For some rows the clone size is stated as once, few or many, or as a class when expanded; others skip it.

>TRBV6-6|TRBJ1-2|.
CASSRQGVGYGYTF
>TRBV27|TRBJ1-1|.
CASSLMPTGGYTEAFF
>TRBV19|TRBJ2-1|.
CASRLGLAGGKQFF
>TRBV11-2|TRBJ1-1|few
CASSLMRGPTEAFF
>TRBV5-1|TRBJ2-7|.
CASSSPGLVNEQYF
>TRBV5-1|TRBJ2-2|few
CASSLSGKLLTGELFF
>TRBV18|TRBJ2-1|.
CASSSKTGPPSSYNEQFF
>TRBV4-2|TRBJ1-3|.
CASSQDLGQLGNTIYF
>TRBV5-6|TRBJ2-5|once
CASRPEYRGETQYF
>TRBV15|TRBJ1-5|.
CATSRAGDRVKPQHF
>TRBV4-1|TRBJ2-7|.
CASSQGVLAGLSAYEQYF
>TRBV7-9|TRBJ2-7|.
CASSRNSGTDYEQYF
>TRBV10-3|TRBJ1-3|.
CAISDQGAGNTIYF
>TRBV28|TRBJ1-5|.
CASSPWTGYNQPQHF
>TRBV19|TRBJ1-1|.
CASSKQGDTEAFF
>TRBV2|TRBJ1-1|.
CATKGNRWNTEAFF
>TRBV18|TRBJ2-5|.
CASSPGLANEETQYF
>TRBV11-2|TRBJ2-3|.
CASSLDRGDTQYF
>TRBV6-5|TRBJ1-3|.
CASRTDSSGNTIYF
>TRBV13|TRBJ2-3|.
CASSSTGLGSDTQYF
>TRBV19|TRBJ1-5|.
CASTPNRGHGDLGGQPQHF
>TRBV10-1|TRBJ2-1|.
CASNRVRGSAKFF
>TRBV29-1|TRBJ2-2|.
CSVGSGITGELFF
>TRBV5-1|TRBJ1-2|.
CASSKGQGLPSAYGYTF
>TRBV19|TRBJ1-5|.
CASSIQGEIGGPQHF
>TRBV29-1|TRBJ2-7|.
CSVAGTGAYEQYF
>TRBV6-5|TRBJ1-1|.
CASSYSSRHDTEAFF
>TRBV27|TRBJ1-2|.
CASSQSPGSHYGYTF
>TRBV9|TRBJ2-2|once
CASSVDPVTGELFF
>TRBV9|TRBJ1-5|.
CASGTADQPQHF
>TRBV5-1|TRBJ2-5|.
CASSLAYSQETQYF
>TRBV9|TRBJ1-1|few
CASSVDGRPNTEAFF
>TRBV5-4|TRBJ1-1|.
CASSYPNSFSGSEAFF
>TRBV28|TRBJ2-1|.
CASSRGEGGNEQFF
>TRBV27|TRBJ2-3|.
CASSFGGSTDTQYF
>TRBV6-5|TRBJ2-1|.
CASSYSTSSAGEQFF
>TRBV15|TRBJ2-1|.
CATSRESGSGYNEQFF
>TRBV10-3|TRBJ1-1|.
CAISEVVGGSEAFF
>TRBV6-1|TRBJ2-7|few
CASSGAALNPGSYEQYF